One and the same sample provided the 18 T cell receptor beta chains below, sequenced in a study of CD8+ T cells in alopecia areata. RNA was isolated and reverse transcribed to cDNA, the sequencing template. Clones were read by immunoSEQ multiplex PCR, and TCRdb kept only the in-frame ones, dropping some. Of about 99,000 clones in the sample, around 50% were seen once. The sample comprised CD4+ T cells sorted from blood. Receptor source: a human donor in good health.

The genes are TRBV30 and TRBJ1-4; 7 bases map to TRBD1. CDR3 length: 13 residues. The germline gives CDR1 GTSNPN, CDR2 SVGIG (reference sequence). V trimming: 5 bases; J trimming: 3 bases; junction bases outside the gene matches: 3. CDR3 protein: CAWRQGSNEKLFF. CDR3 coding DNA: TGTGCCTGGCGACAGGGCTCTAATGAAAAACTGTTTTTT.

The CDR3 region is CSVGIAGGRDTQYF. The CDR3 DNA reads as TGCAGCGTTGGCATAGCGGGGGGCAGAGATACGCAGTATTTT. The gene calls are TRBV29-1 and TRBJ2-3; 10 positions agree with TRBD2. The junction had 6 bases not matched to a gene; V was cut back by 4 bases and J by 5 bases. The CDR3 contains 14 residues. The germline V gene encodes CDR1 SQVTM and CDR2 ANQGSEA.

J is TRBJ1-5 and V is TRBV19, with TRBD1 identical over 10 bases. This CDR3 has 13 amino acids. Germline CDR1 reads LNHDA; CDR2 reads SQIVND (reference sequence). Losses at the gene ends were 5 bases for V and 11 bases for J; bases not matched to a gene: 6. The CDR3 sequence is CASSPGQGGTQHF. CDR3 in DNA: TGTGCCAGTAGTCCTGGACAGGGGGGCACCCAGCATTTT.

The V call is TRBV27, the J call TRBJ2-4, with D possibly matching TRBD1 (6 bases). Germline CDR1 reads MNHEY; CDR2 reads SMNVEV (reference sequence). V lost 5 bases to trimming and J lost 0 bases, with 20 bases between them. The CDR3 length is 18 residues. The CDR3 bases are TGTGCCAGCAGTCCGGATCCGGGACATACCGTAGCCAAAAACATTCAGTACTTC. Protein: CASSPDPGHTVAKNIQYF.

The rearrangement uses TRBV28 and TRBJ2-5; D ambiguous. The CDR3 has 15 residues. V was shortened by 5 bases and J by 0 bases, with 13 bases between the two germline ends. The V gene's germline CDR1 is MDHEN and CDR2 SYDVKM. The CDR3 coding sequence is TGTGCCAGCAGTCAGATGGACCCGTACCAAGAGACCCAGTACTTC. Translation gives CASSQMDPYQETQYF.

The chain recombines TRBV30 with TRBJ2-3; possibly TRBD2 for D (5 bases). The germline V gene encodes CDR1 GTSNPN and CDR2 SVGIG (reference sequence). CDR3 size: 12 residues. V was pared by 0 bases and J by 6 bases, with 7 bases between. DNA of the CDR3: TGTGCCTGGAGTGTATCGGGGGATACGCAGTATTTT. Amino acids: CAWSVSGDTQYF.

The chain has TRBV5-6 and TRBJ2-6; TRBD1 or TRBD2 may be the D gene (5 bases each). The CDR3 length is 15 residues. The V end lost 4 bases, the J end lost 4 bases, and 12 bases lay between the germline ends. The V gene's germline CDR1 is SGHDT and CDR2 YYEEEE. The CDR3 region has the DNA TGTGCCAGCAGCGTCCGGGACCGGGGGGCCAACGTCCTGACTTTC. This sequence encodes CASSVRDRGANVLTF. Complete variable domain (other parts from reference TRBV5-6 and TRBJ2-6): DAGVTQSPTHLIKTRGQQVTLRCSPKSGHDTVSWYQQALGQGPQFIFQYYEEEERQRGNFPDRFSGHQFPNYSSELNVNALLLGDSALYLCASSVRDRGANVLTFGAGSRLTVL.

The chain combines TRBV29-1 with TRBJ2-7; a weak D match, TRBD1 (5 bases). The germline V gene encodes CDR1 SQVTM and CDR2 ANQGSEA. The CDR3 totals 12 residues. V was pared by 4 bases and J by 6 bases, with 13 bases between. The CDR3 region is CSVGLRGSEQYF. The CDR3 nucleotides read TGCAGCGTTGGGTTAAGGGGAAGCGAGCAGTACTTC.

This chain uses TRBV5-1 with TRBJ2-5; 9 bases align to TRBD2. V gave up 4 bases and J gave up 0 bases; unmatched junction bases: 4. The CDR3 is 15 amino acids. The V gene's germline CDR1 is SGHRS and CDR2 YFSETQ. The CDR3: CASSAGLADQETQYF. As DNA, the CDR3 is TGCGCCAGCAGCGCGGGACTAGCAGACCAAGAGACCCAGTACTTC.

The chain uses TRBV9 and TRBJ2-7; D is tentatively TRBD1 or TRBD2 (5 bases each). Trimming removed 3 bases at V and 4 bases at J, with 17 bases between. The CDR3 is 15 amino acids. Germline V lookup: CDR1 SGDLS, CDR2 YYNGEE. CDR3 loop: CASSARDRPVYEQYF. The CDR3, as DNA: TGTGCCAGCAGCGCTCGGGACCGACCCGTATACGAGCAGTACTTC.

The CDR3 coding sequence is TGTGCCAGCAGCTCGAGCTCTGGGGCCAACGTCCTGACTTTC. Its translation is CASSSSSGANVLTF. The chain recombines TRBV5-6 with TRBJ2-6; D unclear. Germline V CDR1 and CDR2: SGHDT, YYEEEE. The CDR3 is 14 amino acids. Between the trimmed V and J ends, which lost 3 bases and 0 bases, there was a span of 4 bases.

The chain is built from TRBV6-5 and TRBJ2-1, with TRBD2 matching 10 bases. Looked up from germline, CDR1 is MNHEY and CDR2 is SVGAGI. The CDR3 has 16 amino acids. The junction had 4 bases not matched to a gene; V was cut back by 2 bases and J by 3 bases. The CDR3 region has the DNA TGTGCCAGCAGTTACCCCCGGACTAGCGGCTACAATGAGCAGTTCTTC. It codes for CASSYPRTSGYNEQFF.

The J gene is TRBJ2-3, the V gene TRBV10-3; 14 bases fit TRBD2. V dropped 6 bases and J dropped 0; count of bases not matched to a gene: 2. This CDR3 contains 16 residues. Germline assignment: CDR1 ENHRY and CDR2 SYGVKD. This CDR3 reads CAIRRTSGGSTDTQYF. For the CDR3, the DNA is TGTGCCATCAGGAGGACTAGCGGGGGGAGCACAGATACGCAGTATTTT.

The V and J genes are TRBV5-1 and TRBJ2-2; D unresolved. Germline V gives CDR1 SGHRS, CDR2 YFSETQ. Trimming stripped 0 bases from V and 0 bases from J, with 6 bases between. This CDR3 is 15 amino acids long. In DNA form, the CDR3 reads TGCGCCAGCAGCTTGGGGGTCACGAACACCGGGGAGCTGTTTTTT. Translated, it gives CASSLGVTNTGELFF. The whole variable domain, remainder taken from reference TRBV5-1 and TRBJ2-2, is KAGVTQTPRYLIKTRGQQVTLSCSPISGHRSVSWYQQTPGQGLQFLFEYFSETQRNKGNFPGRFSGRQFSNSRSEMNVSTLELGDSALYLCASSLGVTNTGELFFGEGSRLTVL.

A few counts support this clone. Here the CDR3 DNA reads TGTGCCAGCAGCTTACCTCGATTAGAGACCCAGTACTTC. Its protein is CASSLPRLETQYF. The rearrangement uses TRBV7-6 and TRBJ2-5; D is ambiguous. Germline V CDR1 and CDR2: SGHVS, FNYEAQ. The V end was cut by 2 bases, the J end by 4 bases, with 8 bases between. This CDR3 has 13 residues. Variable domain in full (rest from reference TRBV7-6 and TRBJ2-5): GAGVSQSPRYKVTKRGQDVALRCDPISGHVSLYWYRQALGQGPEFLTYFNYEAQQDKSGLPNDRFSAERPEGSISTLTIQRTEQRDSAMYRCASSLPRLETQYFGPGTRLLVL.

V gene TRBV29-1 combines with J gene TRBJ2-2, with TRBD1 matching over 9 bases. Trimming at V came to 6 bases and at J to 0 bases, leaving 8 bases not matched to a gene. The CDR3 loop spans 16 amino acids. The V gene's germline CDR1 is SQVTM and CDR2 ANQGSEA. CDR3 protein: CSVRDRVVANTGELFF. The CDR3, as DNA: TGCAGCGTAAGGGACAGGGTCGTCGCGAACACCGGGGAGCTGTTTTTT.

The rearrangement joins TRBV29-1 to TRBJ1-2; tentatively, D is TRBD1 (5 bases). Trimming took 7 bases from V and 7 from J, leaving 16 bases between them. Germline V CDR1 and CDR2: SQVTM, ANQGSEA. The CDR3 loop spans 12 amino acids. This chain's CDR3 is CSDGLRGTGYTF. The CDR3, as DNA: TGCAGCGACGGACTCCGGGGGACTGGCTACACCTTC.

This clone has a single count. The genes are TRBV7-2 and TRBJ2-5; D is possibly TRBD2 (5 bases). The V gene's germline CDR1 is SGHTA and CDR2 FQGNSA. Trimming stripped 1 base from V and 4 bases from J, with 13 bases between. The CDR3 length is 15 residues. CDR3 region: CASSLGFGVTETQYF. Written as DNA, the CDR3 is TGTGCCAGCAGCTTAGGTTTCGGGGTAACAGAGACCCAGTACTTC.